This T cell receptor (beta chain) was sequenced for a study of control samples from healthy donors and cancer patients. Clones were sequenced by immunoSEQ multiplex PCR, and TCRdb holds only the in-frame ones, with some missing. Here the sample spans more than 120,000 clones, about 91% being singletons. Germline loops: CDR1 SGDLS, CDR2 YYNGEE. V lost 0 bases to trimming and J lost 2 bases, with 11 bases between them. The CDR3 loop spans 16 amino acids. This receptor was obtained from a man aged 30 to 39 in good health. Sequences were obtained from blood. The chain recombines TRBV9 with TRBJ2-2; no clear D gene. CDR3 bases: TGTGCCAGCAGCGTAGCTGCTAGGGCAAACACCGGGGAGCTGTTTTTT. It encodes CASSVAARANTGELFF.